The clone carrying this T cell receptor (beta chain) was counted between two and nine times. Its antigen is currently unknown. The use of a sample-barcoded 5' primer and a J-beta primer mix characterized a second PCR of about 7 to 12 cycles. TCRdb re-derived calls from the 5' RACE reads in MiXCR, one entry per CDR3 protein. This table holds roughly 1,700,000 distinct CDR3 sequences, roughly 27% found once. This entry comes from a study of blood T cells in healthy people across ages. Findings and caveats of the study: In older individuals, TCR beta diversity per million T cells was lower, falling roughly linearly with age.

The V end was cut by 1 base, the J end by 9 bases, with 13 bases between. The CDR3 length is 13 residues. The germline CDR1 and CDR2 sequences are LGHNT and FRNRAP. Sequencing used blood. The chain is built from TRBV12-5 and TRBJ2-7, with no clear D. This receptor was identified in a woman in her 30s in good health. CDR3 sequence (DNA): TGTGCTAGTGGTTTGGCGGCTCGGATGGGGCAGTACTTC. Protein: CASGLAARMGQYF.